This paragraph reports one T cell receptor beta chain. These data originate in a study of shared clonotypes between healthy human individuals. The data were produced by immunoSEQ multiplex PCR, yet TCRdb's version contains in-frame clones alone and is incomplete. Of approximately 2.3 million clones in the sample, approximately 93% are singletons; the top ten hold about 0.39%. Germline values: CDR1 LNHNV, CDR2 YYDKDF (reference sequence). V lost 0 bases, J lost 8 bases, and 1 base lay in between. The CDR3 length is 11 residues. What was sequenced was naive CD4+ T cells from PBMCs. The subset was: CD45RA+ positively selected. The TCR originated in a man aged 18 to 35 in good health. Some clones in this sample may be carry-over from other donors' samples. The V and J genes are TRBV15 and TRBJ2-2; D is uncertain. In nucleotides, the CDR3 is TGTGCCACCAGCAGAGATGGGGAGCTGTTTTTT. Amino acids: CATSRDGELFF. Together with reference TRBV15 and TRBJ2-2, the CDR3 gives the full variable domain: DAMVIQNPRYQVTQFGKPVTLSCSQTLNHNVMYWYQQKSSQAPKLLFHYYDKDFNNEADTPDNFQSRRPNTSFCFLDIRSPGLGDTAMYLCATSRDGELFFGEGSRLTVL.